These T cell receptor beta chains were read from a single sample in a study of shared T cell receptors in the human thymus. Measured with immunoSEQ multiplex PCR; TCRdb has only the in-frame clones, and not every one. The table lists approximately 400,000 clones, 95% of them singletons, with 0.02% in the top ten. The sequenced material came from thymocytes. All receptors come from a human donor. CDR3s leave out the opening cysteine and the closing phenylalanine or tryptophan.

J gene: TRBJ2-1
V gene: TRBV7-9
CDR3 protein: ASSLNRGPRSNEQF

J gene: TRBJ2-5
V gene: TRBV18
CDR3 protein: ASSPGRGRETQY

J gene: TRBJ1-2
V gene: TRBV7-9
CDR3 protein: ASSPRTAADNYGYT

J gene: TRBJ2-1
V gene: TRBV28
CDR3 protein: ASSSLLGGGSKQF

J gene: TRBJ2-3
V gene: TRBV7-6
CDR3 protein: ASSLARSGTGTDTQY

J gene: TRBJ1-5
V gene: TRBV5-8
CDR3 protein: ASSGGQGISFGNQPQH

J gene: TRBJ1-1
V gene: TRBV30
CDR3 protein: AWIVGRNTEAF

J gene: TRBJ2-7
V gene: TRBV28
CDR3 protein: ASSSIPDRDRRHEQY

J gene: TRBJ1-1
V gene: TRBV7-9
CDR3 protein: ASRDRALDTEAF

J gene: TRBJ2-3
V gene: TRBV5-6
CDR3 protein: ASSLSWNTDTQY

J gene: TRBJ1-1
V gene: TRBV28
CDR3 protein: ASSPVTGPSKAF

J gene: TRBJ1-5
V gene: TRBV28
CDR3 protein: ASSLDSYSNQPQH

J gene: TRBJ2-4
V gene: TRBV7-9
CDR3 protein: ASSLAEQGGDIQY

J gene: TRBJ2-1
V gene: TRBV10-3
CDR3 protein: AIRGTAHNEQF

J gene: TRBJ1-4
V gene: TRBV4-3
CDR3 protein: ASSQAGPDEKLF

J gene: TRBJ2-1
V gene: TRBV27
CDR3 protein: ASSFSGLSVGQADYNEQF

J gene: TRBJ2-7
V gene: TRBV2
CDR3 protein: ASSETADYFYEQY

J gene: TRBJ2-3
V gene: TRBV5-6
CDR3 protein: ASSTPRPSTDTQY

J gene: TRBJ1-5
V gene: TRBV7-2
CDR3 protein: ASSLGNQPQH

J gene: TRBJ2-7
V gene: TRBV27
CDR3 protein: ASSPSLRSSHEQY

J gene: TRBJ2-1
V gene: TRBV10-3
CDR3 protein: AISDYHSAGGLNEQF

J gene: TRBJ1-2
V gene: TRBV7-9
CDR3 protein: ASSPPGRRYGYT